This TCR beta chain was retrieved from a study of CD8+CD57+ T cells in acquired aplastic anemia. On the study more broadly: Each DNA sample taken from sorted CD4+ and CD8+ cells came to 2.5 to 4 ug on average. Study observations and caveats: Simpson's diversity of CD8+ cells was not significantly different in patients compared with controls. Patients and controls shared 25 to 35 CD8+ CDR3 sequences, which appeared highly expressed in patients and within their immunodominant clones.

Genomic DNA constituted the template upon which TCR beta VDJ and CDR3 profiling was performed. TCRdb re-called the reads through MiXCR, storing one row per CDR3 protein. Here the sample spans under 350,000 distinct CDR3 sequences, roughly 59% being singletons. Details on this clonotype: Its antigen remains unknown.

V trimming: 4 bases; J trimming: 5 bases; junction bases outside the gene matches: 14. CDR3 length equals 16 residues. Germline-derived CDR1 and CDR2 are SGHTS and YDEGEE. Only patients with CD8+CD57+ cell expansion on flow cytometry were chosen for sequencing. This receptor was obtained from a human donor with aplastic anemia. Sample: sorted CD4+, CD8+, or CD8+CD57+ T cells (not recorded which) from PBMCs. J is TRBJ2-5 and V is TRBV5-8; TRBD2 matches at 7 bases. CDR3 sequence reads: CASSQESGGEGETQYF. DNA for the CDR3: TGTGCCAGCAGCCAAGAAAGTGGGGGGGAGGGGGAGACCCAGTACTTC.